The rows below give T cell receptor beta chains drawn from one sample of a study of a mutant IDH1 vaccine in newly diagnosed glioma. These receptors have no known antigen. Measured with immunoSEQ multiplex PCR; TCRdb has only the in-frame clones, and not every one. The table has about 36,000 clones, about four fifths seen once. The sample in question was peripheral blood mononuclear cells (PBMCs), obtained from a glioma patient whose treatment included an IDH1 peptide vaccine. These receptors came from a young woman with glioma. Some clones in this sample may be carry-over from other donors' samples. CDR3s include the opening cysteine and the closing phenylalanine or tryptophan. A D gene is named only where the DNA matches it firmly. A clone size is listed for some rows: how often the clone was seen (once, few, many), or a class if it is expanded.

j_gene | v_gene | abundance | len | d_gene | CDR3nt | CDR3aa
TRBJ1-2 | TRBV4-2 | . | 14 | TRBD1 | TGTGCCAGCAGCCAAGAGACAGGGGCCTATGGCTACACCTTC | CASSQETGAYGYTF
TRBJ2-7 | TRBV29-1 | . | 12 | TRBD1 | TGCAGCGTTCGGACAGGGAGTGCCGAGCAGTACTTC | CSVRTGSAEQYF
TRBJ1-1 | TRBV30 | few | 13 | . | TGTGCCTGGAAGGGGGGCTCGGGAACTGAAGCTTTCTTT | CAWKGGSGTEAFF
TRBJ2-7 | TRBV6-5 | . | 14 | . | TGTGCCAGCAGCCGCGACAGGATCTCCTACGAGCAGTGCTTC | CASSRDRISYEQCF
TRBJ2-7 | TRBV5-6 | . | 13 | . | TGTGCCAGCAGCTACGGAGGAAGCGGCGAGCAGTACTTC | CASSYGGSGEQYF
TRBJ2-7 | TRBV10-3 | . | 14 | TRBD1 | TGTGCCATCACCCCGGGACAGGGTACCTACGAGCAGTACTTC | CAITPGQGTYEQYF
TRBJ2-2 | TRBV7-9 | few | 12 | . | TGTGCCAGCAGCTCCCGCCCCGGGGAGCTGTTTTTT | CASSSRPGELFF
TRBJ2-7 | TRBV5-6 | . | 16 | . | TGTGCCAGCAGCTTGATCCGGGCAGGGGCCTACTACGAGCAGTACTTC | CASSLIRAGAYYEQYF
TRBJ2-2 | TRBV2 | . | 17 | TRBD2 | TGTGCCAGCAGTGTCACCTATCGACTAGCCATAACCGGGGAGCTGTTTTTT | CASSVTYRLAITGELFF
TRBJ1-2 | TRBV6-6 | medium-sized | 12 | . | TGTGCCAGCAGCCCCTCGAACTATGGCTACACCTTC | CASSPSNYGYTF
TRBJ1-1 | TRBV2 | few | 15 | . | TGTGCCAGCAGTGAGACCCCCGGAGGGAACACTGAAGCTTTCTTT | CASSETPGGNTEAFF
TRBJ2-3 | TRBV9 | . | 13 | . | TGTGCCAGCAGAGGTGGAGGCACAGATACGCAGTATTTT | CASRGGGTDTQYF
TRBJ2-7 | TRBV10-3 | . | 15 | TRBD2 | TGTGCCATCAGTTCCTCTAGCGGAGACTCCTACGAGCAGTACTTC | CAISSSSGDSYEQYF